This T cell receptor (beta chain) was retrieved from a study of Graves' ophthalmopathy and Graves' hyperthyroidism. RNA transcripts served as template for amplifying TCR beta CDR3 sequences. The library came from an HTBI-primed first-round RT-PCR and a second-round multiplex PCR. TCRdb passed the multiplex PCR reads through MiXCR, listing each CDR3 protein once. This sample has hundreds of thousands of distinct CDR3 sequences, with less than 20% found just once. The length of the CDR3 is 16 residues. V was cut by 3 bases and J by 10 bases, with 19 bases left in between. Germline CDR1 is LGHDT and CDR2 is YNNKEL (reference sequence). Diagnostic conclusions were grounded in clinical symptoms, serum thyroxine, TRAb, thyroid ultrasound and orbital computed tomography.

V and J are TRBV3-1 and TRBJ1-6; D might be TRBD1 (6 bases). This TCR was recovered from a woman between 18 and 29 years old with stable Graves' hyperthyroidism. The sequenced sample was peripheral blood. The CDR3 here is CASSQTGGTSGSPLHF. In DNA form, the CDR3 reads TGTGCCAGCAGCCAGACAGGAGGAACATCAGGGTCACCCCTCCACTTT.